This T cell receptor beta chain was identified during a study of T cell responses to AZD1222 COVID-19 vaccine. Study-level findings and limits: Repertoire sampling happened only post peak T cell response. Donors in the cohort were predominantly white British and more often female, and clonal diversity was possibly underestimated. At baseline, just 5 or 6 AZD1222 recipients tested seropositive.

The CDR3 spans 12 residues. Trimming removed 3 bases at V and 7 bases at J, with 12 bases between. CDR1 and CDR2 (germline): DFQATT, SNEGSKA (reference sequence). Measured with immunoSEQ multiplex PCR; TCRdb has only the in-frame clones, and not every one. Of tens of thousands of clones in the sample, roughly 88% are singletons; the top ten hold roughly 10%. To note about this clone: Its cognate antigen is unknown.

The sample here was peripheral blood, taken 28 days after the second AZD1222 dose. This receptor was taken from an adult who received the AZD1222 COVID-19 vaccine. The rearrangement links TRBV20-1 to TRBJ1-2; perhaps TRBD1 as D (5 bases). The DNA of the CDR3 is TGCAGTGCTAGTGGTGTGGGGACTGGCTACACCTTC. Its protein is CSASGVGTGYTF.